This TCR beta chain stems from a study of blood T cells in healthy people across ages (dated by TCRdb to the mid-2010s). Notes on the research overall: In model experiments, template switching captured about one uniquely barcoded TCR beta cDNA molecule for every two T cells. Using deep sequencing normalized with unique cDNA molecular identifiers, the study measured how TCR beta repertoire diversity changes with age. Four age groups were formed from the donors: young (average approximately 15 years), middle-aged (approximately 39), aged (roughly 59) and long-lived (82). Donors of different ages were randomly distributed across sequencing lanes to avoid experimental bias. For two donors (one aged 18 to 30 and one aged 80 or older), the study analyzed two additional independent replicas of 1 million unique cDNA reads from the same blood draw. Findings and caveats that apply to the study as a whole: Compared with the aged group, the long-lived group had more naive CD4+ T cells, fewer expanded clones and increased TCR diversity, suggesting age selection. Donor CMV infection status was unknown, potentially confounding age-related changes in expanded clonotypes. Bulk unsorted PBMC profiling prevented conclusive comparison of naive and antigen-experienced compartments. A strong correlation was found between observed TCR beta diversity and the percentage of naive T cells measured by flow cytometry. As age increased, observed TCR beta diversity per million T cells dropped in a roughly linear way, and a significant reduction was already evident by age 40. Estimates of total diversity based on one million sequenced T cells were regarded as lower bounds and as underestimates.

Of note for this clonotype: Its antigen has not been determined. Per-base quality was not reported, and no clone a single base away is much larger than it.

Sequences PRHDT (CDR1) and FYEKMQ (CDR2) are obtained from the germline V gene (reference sequence). The CDR3 has 17 amino acids, counting the end cysteine and phenylalanine. Solely the CDR3 DNA is kept, with 51 bases framed from the first base. Library method: 5' RACE. The reads were generated on an Illumina HiSeq 2500. A second roughly 7 to 12 cycle PCR used a sample-barcoded 5' primer and a J-beta primer mix. Each TCR beta cDNA molecule received a unique molecular identifier from a template-switch 5' adaptor carrying 12 random nucleotides. Each sample yielded at least 2.5 million CDR3-containing paired-end reads. First-strand cDNA was synthesized from all RNA with the Mint cDNA synthesis kit, primed by a TRBC-specific oligonucleotide. Following uracil-DNA glycosylase treatment, all cDNA underwent a first 18-cycle PCR with the universal primers M1SS and BC2_uni_R. The original methods were these. Normalization of each sample was performed by random selection of 1 million high-quality reads, each carrying a distinct molecular identifier. Instead of being binned into consensus sequences, reads that shared molecular identifiers were thrown out. CDR3 identification, clonotype clustering and error correction used MiTCR with a Q25 quality threshold and the strictest error-elimination algorithm. A nonparametric unseen species model with Euler transformation was used to estimate a lower bound on total TCR beta diversity. Starting from the raw public reads, TCRdb applied fastp trimming at Q25, assembled clones with MiXCR and retained in-frame beta chains. Each record represents a unique CDR3 protein, reported with the most common genes and DNA among its rows. TCRdb, not the authors, supplied the V and J calls. Here the sample has over a million distinct CDR3 sequences; around 43% occur a single time. Clones ranked in the top ten supply approximately 20% of the sample.

Systemically healthy Caucasian individuals from Russia, some 36 in total and aged about 6 to 95 years, were included as donors. Approximately 10 milliliters of peripheral blood were collected from each donor into EDTA-treated Vacutainer tubes. PBMCs were isolated by Ficoll-Paque density-gradient centrifugation, with at least 6 million obtained per sample. Trizol reagent was used to extract total RNA from the PBMCs, yielding at least 6 micrograms per sample. For every donor, flow cytometry on a PBMC aliquot measured the percentage of naive CD45RAhigh/CD27high T cells. The chain links TRBV13 with TRBJ2-1; 8 bases in the middle match TRBD2. Matching the DNA end better, TRBJ2-7 makes the J call doubtful. The TCR originated in a woman aged 60-75 years in good health. Sequenced input: blood. The DNA sequence follows: TGTGCCAGCAGCTTACGTCCTACTAGCGGCCCCTACAATGAGCAGTACTTC. This encodes CASSLRPTSGPYNEQYF.